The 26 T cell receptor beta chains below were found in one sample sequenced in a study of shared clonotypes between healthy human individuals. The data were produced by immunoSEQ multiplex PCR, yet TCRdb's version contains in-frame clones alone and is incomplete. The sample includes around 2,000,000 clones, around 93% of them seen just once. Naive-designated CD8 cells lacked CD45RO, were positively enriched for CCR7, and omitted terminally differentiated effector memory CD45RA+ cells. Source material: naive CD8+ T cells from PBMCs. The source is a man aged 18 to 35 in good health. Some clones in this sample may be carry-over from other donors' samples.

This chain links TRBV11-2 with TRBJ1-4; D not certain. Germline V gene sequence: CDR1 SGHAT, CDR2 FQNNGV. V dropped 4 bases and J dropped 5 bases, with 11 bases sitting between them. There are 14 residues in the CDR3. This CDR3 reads CASSSPLVNEKLFF. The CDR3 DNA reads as TGTGCCAGCAGCTCACCTCTCGTCAATGAAAAACTGTTTTTT.

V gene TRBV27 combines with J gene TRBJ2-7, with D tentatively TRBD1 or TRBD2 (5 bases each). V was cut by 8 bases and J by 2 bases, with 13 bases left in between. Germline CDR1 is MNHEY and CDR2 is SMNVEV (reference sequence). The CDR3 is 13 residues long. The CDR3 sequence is CASWSSGPYEQYF. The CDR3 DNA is TGTGCCAGCTGGTCATCGGGGCCCTACGAGCAGTACTTC.

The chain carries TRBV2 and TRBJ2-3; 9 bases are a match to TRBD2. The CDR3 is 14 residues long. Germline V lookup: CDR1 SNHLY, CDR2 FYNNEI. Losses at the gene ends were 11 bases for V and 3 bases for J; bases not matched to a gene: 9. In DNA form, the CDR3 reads TGTGCCTCCTGGTTAGCGGGAGAGACAGATACGCAGTATTTT. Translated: CASWLAGETDTQYF.

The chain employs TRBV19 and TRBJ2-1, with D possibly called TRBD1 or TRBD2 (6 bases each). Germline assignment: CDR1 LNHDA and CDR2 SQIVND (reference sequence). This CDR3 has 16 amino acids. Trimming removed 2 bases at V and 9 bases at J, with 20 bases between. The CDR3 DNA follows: TGTGCCAGTAGTATATTCGGGGGCGGCAGCAGCACTGAGCAGTTCTTC. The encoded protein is CASSIFGGGSSTEQFF.

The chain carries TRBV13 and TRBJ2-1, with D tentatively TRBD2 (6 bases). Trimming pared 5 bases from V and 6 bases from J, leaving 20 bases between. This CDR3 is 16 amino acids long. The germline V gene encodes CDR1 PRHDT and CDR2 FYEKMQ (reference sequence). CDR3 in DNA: TGTGCCAGCAGCCTCCGGCGACTAGGGGAAGGCAATGAGCAGTTCTTC. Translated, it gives CASSLRRLGEGNEQFF.

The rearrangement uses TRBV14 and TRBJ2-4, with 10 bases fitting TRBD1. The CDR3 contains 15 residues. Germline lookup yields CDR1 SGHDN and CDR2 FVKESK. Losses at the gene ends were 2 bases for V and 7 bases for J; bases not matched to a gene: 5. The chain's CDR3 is CASSQRQGAPNIQYF. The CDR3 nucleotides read TGTGCCAGCAGCCAAAGACAGGGGGCGCCCAACATTCAGTACTTC.

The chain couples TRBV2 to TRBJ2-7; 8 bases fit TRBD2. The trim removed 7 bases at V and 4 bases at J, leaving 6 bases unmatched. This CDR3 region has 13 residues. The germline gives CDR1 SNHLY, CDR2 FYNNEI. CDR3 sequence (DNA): TGTGCCAGCATTCCGCGGGGGGCTTACGAGCAGTACTTC. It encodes CASIPRGAYEQYF.

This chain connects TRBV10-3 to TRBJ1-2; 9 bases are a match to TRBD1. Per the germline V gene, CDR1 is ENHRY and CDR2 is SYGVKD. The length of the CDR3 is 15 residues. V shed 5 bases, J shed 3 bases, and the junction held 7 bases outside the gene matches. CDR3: CAISNEQGAYYGYTF. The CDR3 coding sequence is TGTGCCATCAGTAACGAACAGGGGGCCTACTATGGCTACACCTTC.

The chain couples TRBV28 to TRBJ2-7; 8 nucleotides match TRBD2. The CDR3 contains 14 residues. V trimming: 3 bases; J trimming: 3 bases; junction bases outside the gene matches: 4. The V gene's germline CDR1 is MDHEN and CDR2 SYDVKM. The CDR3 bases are TGTGCCAGCAGTTTCGGGGGGGACCTCTACGAGCAGTACTTC. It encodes CASSFGGDLYEQYF.

The CDR3 DNA sequence: TGCAGCGTTGAAAGCAGGGGGGACTACAATGAGCAGTTCTTC. Translation: CSVESRGDYNEQFF. The V and J genes are TRBV29-1 and TRBJ2-1; weak D call: TRBD1 (7 bases). V was shortened by 2 bases and J by 3 bases, with 11 bases between the two germline ends. The germline gives CDR1 SQVTM, CDR2 ANQGSEA. This CDR3 region has 14 residues.

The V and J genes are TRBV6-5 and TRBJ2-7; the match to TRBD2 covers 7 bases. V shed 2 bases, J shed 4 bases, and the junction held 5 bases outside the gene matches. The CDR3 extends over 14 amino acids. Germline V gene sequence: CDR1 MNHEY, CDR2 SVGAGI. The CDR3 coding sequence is TGTGCCAGCAGTTACGCGGGAGAATCGTACGAGCAGTACTTC. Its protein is CASSYAGESYEQYF.

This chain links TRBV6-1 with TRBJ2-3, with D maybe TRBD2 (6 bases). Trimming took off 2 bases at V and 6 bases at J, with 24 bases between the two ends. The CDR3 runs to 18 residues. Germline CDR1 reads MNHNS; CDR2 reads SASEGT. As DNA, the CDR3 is TGTGCCAGCAGTGAATCCCCAGGAGCCCCACGGGGGTGGGATACGCAGTATTTT. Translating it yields CASSESPGAPRGWDTQYF.

CDR3 nucleotides: TGTGCCAGCAGCTCCAGAATAGCGGGAGAACTCTACGAGCAGTACTTC. This sequence encodes CASSSRIAGELYEQYF. The chain links TRBV9 to TRBJ2-7; 9 bases fit TRBD2. CDR1 is SGDLS, CDR2 YYNGEE, per germline. The CDR3 consists of 16 residues. Losses at the gene ends were 4 bases for V and 3 bases for J; bases not matched to a gene: 11.

The CDR3 protein is CASSRDWGTGDLYGYTF. The DNA of the CDR3 is TGTGCCAGTTCCCGGGACTGGGGGACAGGGGACCTCTATGGCTACACCTTC. V is TRBV19 and J is TRBJ1-2; 10 nucleotides line up with TRBD1. V was pared by 8 bases and J by 4 bases, with 16 bases of the junction left unmatched. Per the germline V gene, CDR1 is LNHDA and CDR2 is SQIVND (reference sequence). The CDR3 sequence is 17 residues long.

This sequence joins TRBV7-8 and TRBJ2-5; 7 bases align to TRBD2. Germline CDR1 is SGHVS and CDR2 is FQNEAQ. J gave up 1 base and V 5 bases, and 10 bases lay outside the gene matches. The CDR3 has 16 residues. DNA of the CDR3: TGTGCCAGCAGCCAGGCTTTAGCGGGTATCCAAGAGACCCAGTACTTC. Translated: CASSQALAGIQETQYF.

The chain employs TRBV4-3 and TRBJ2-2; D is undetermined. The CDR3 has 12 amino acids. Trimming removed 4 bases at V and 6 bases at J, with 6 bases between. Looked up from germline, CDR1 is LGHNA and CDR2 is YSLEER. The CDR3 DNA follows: TGCGCCAGCAGCCTTGGGGCCGGGGAGCTGTTTTTT. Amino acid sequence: CASSLGAGELFF.

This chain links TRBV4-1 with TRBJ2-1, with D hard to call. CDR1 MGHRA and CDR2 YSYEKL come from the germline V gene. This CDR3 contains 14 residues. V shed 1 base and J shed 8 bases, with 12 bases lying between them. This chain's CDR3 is CASSQVGSVDEQFF. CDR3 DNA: TGCGCCAGCAGCCAAGTGGGTTCCGTAGATGAGCAGTTCTTC.

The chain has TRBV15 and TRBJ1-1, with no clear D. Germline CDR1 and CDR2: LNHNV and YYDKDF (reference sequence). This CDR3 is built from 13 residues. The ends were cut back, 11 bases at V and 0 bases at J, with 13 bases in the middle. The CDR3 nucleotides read TGTGCCTCTGGCGTGGCCATGAACACTGAAGCTTTCTTT. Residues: CASGVAMNTEAFF.

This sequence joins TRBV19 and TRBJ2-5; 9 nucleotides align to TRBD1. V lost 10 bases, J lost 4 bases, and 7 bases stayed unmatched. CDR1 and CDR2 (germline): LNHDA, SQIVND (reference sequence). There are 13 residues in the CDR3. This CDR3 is CATRQTGGETQYF. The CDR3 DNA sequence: TGTGCCACCCGCCAGACAGGGGGAGAGACCCAGTACTTC.

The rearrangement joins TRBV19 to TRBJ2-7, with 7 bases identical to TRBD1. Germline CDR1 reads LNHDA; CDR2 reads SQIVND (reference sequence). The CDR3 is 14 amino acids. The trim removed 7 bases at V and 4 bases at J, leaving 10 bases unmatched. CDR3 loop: CASKPDRDVYEQYF. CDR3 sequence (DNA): TGTGCCAGTAAGCCTGACAGGGATGTTTACGAGCAGTACTTC.

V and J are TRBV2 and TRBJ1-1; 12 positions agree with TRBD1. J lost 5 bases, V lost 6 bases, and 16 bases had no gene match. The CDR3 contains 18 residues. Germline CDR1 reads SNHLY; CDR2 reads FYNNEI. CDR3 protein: CASRHLPGQGAARTEAFF. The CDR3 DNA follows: TGTGCCAGCAGGCACCTACCGGGACAGGGGGCGGCGAGGACTGAAGCTTTCTTT.

The DNA of the CDR3 is TGTGCCAGCAGACTGCCGTCAGACTATGGCTACACCTTC. This gives the protein CASRLPSDYGYTF. This chain links TRBV7-9 with TRBJ1-2, with D unclear. This CDR3 spans 13 amino acids. Trimming took 6 bases from V and 3 from J, leaving 11 bases between them. Germline V lookup: CDR1 SEHNR, CDR2 FQNEAQ (reference sequence).

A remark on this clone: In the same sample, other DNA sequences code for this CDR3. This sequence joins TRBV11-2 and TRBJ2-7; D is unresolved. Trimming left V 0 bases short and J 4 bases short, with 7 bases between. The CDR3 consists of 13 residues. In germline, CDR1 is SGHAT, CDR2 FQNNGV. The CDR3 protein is CASSLEVGYEQYF. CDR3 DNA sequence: TGTGCCAGCAGCTTAGAAGTGGGATACGAGCAGTACTTC. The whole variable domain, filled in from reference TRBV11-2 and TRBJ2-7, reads EAGVAQSPRYKIIEKRQSVAFWCNPISGHATLYWYQQILGQGPKLLIQFQNNGVVDDSQLPKDRFSAERLKGVDSTLKIQPAKLEDSAVYLCASSLEVGYEQYFGPGTRLTVT.

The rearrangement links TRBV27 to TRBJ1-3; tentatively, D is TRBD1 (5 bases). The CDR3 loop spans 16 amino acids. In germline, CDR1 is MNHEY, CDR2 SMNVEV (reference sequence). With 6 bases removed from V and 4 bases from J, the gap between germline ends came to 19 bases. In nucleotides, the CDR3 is TGTGCCAGCAGCCATCGGACACCTACCCTCGGAAACACCATATATTTT. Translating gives CASSHRTPTLGNTIYF.

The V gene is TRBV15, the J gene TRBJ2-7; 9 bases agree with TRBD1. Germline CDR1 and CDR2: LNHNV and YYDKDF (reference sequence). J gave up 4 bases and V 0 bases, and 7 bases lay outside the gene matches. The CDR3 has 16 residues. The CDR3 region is CATSRDPGTGIYEQYF. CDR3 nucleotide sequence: TGTGCCACCAGCAGAGATCCCGGGACAGGGATTTACGAGCAGTACTTC.

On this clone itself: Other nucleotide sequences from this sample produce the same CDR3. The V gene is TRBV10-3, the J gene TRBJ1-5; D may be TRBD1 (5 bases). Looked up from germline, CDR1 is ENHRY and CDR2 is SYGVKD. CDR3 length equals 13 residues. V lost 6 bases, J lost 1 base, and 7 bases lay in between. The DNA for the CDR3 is TGTGCCATCAGCTGGGACAGCAATCAGCCCCAGCATTTT. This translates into CAISWDSNQPQHF.